This T cell receptor beta chain was sequenced in a study of cytomegalovirus exposure and HLA in healthy donors. The junction had 2 bases not matched to a gene; V was cut back by 0 bases and J by 6 bases. The CDR3 runs 14 residues. Germline CDR1 MGHRA, CDR2 YSYEKL. TCRdb keeps only in-frame clones here, not all; method: immunoSEQ multiplex PCR. Of about 360,000 clones listed, just over 85% are singletons. Of note for this clone: Antigen unknown.

Study-wide results and caveats: Reported results showed that the classifier diagnosed cytomegalovirus status with high specificity and sensitivity. First-cohort TCR clusters were later found to tend to co-occur in the 120 or so validation repertoires.

This chain uses TRBV4-1 with TRBJ1-2, with 9 bases matching TRBD1. The sequence was obtained from a woman in her late teens or twenties in good health and CMV-seronegative. Sequenced: PBMCs. CDR3 loop: CASSQEGQGDGYTF. DNA of the CDR3: TGCGCCAGCAGCCAAGAGGGACAGGGAGATGGCTACACCTTC.